The TCR beta chain described here comes from a study of OX40 agonist ivuxolimab in advanced cancers. Study context: Patients were treated with ivuxolimab, an agonistic anti-OX40 (CD134) antibody. Earlier anti-PD-1, anti-PD-L1 or anti-CTLA-4 therapy was permitted; 35% to 50% had received some. Study-level results: Certain nonresponding patients likewise had low normalized T-cell clonal expansion.

The table came from immunoSEQ multiplex PCR; TCRdb's copy has only in-frame clones and leaves some out. The sample has roughly 30,000 clones, 87% seen once. A remark on this clone: Its antigen is as yet unknown. This sample includes further DNA sequences coding for the same CDR3.

Sequenced here: CD4+ or CD8+ T cells sorted from blood, sampled in a trial of the OX40 agonist ivuxolimab. The TCR sequence derives from an adult with an advanced solid tumor such as melanoma, head and neck, liver or kidney cancer.

Here the CDR3 reads CASSIAPGNEQFF. Here the CDR3 DNA reads TGTGCCAGTAGTATAGCCCCAGGGAATGAGCAGTTCTTC. V gene TRBV19 combines with J gene TRBJ2-1; tentative D call: TRBD1 (5 bases). V lost 1 base, J lost 7 bases, and 8 bases lay in between. Germline V lookup: CDR1 LNHDA, CDR2 SQIVND (reference sequence). The CDR3 contains 13 residues. Using reference TRBV19 and TRBJ2-1 for the parts outside the CDR3, the full variable domain is DGGITQSPKYLFRKEGQNVTLSCEQNLNHDAMYWYRQDPGQGLRLIYYSQIVNDFQKGDIAEGYSVSREKKESFPLTVTSAQKNPTAFYLCASSIAPGNEQFFGPGTRLTVL.